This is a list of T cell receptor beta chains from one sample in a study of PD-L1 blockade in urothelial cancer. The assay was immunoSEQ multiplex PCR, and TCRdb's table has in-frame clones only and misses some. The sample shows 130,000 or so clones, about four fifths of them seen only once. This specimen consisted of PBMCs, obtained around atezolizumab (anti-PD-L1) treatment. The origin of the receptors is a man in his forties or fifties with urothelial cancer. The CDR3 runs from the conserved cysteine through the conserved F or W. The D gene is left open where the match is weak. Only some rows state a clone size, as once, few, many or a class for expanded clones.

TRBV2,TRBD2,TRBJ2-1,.,CASTLGLASDEQFF,TGTGCCAGCACCCTCGGACTAGCGTCGGATGAGCAGTTCTTC
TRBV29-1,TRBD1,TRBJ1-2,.,CSAHSPGQGRGYTF,TGCAGCGCGCACTCACCGGGACAGGGGAGAGGCTACACCTTC
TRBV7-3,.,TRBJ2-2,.,CASNSQGFTGELFF,TGTGCCAGCAACTCACAGGGTTTCACCGGGGAGCTGTTTTTT
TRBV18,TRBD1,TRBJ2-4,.,CASSTDREAKNIQYF,TGTGCCAGCTCAACCGACAGGGAAGCCAAAAACATTCAGTACTTC
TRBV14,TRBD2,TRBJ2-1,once,CASSWGTTQFF,TGTGCCAGCAGTTGGGGGACTACGCAGTTCTTC
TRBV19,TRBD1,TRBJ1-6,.,CASSMFRGNSPLHF,TGTGCCAGTAGTATGTTCAGGGGGAATTCACCCCTCCACTTT
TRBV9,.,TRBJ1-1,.,CASSVDMNTEAFF,TGTGCCAGCAGCGTAGATATGAACACTGAAGCTTTCTTT
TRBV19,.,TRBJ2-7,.,CASRTLDSYEQYF,TGTGCCAGTAGGACACTGGACTCCTACGAGCAGTACTTC
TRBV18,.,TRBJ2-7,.,CASSPPNGYEQYF,TGTGCCAGCTCACCACCGAACGGCTACGAGCAGTACTTC
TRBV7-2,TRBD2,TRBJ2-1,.,CASSLGGGLPHEQFF,TGTGCCAGCAGCTTAGGCGGGGGGCTACCCCATGAGCAGTTCTTC
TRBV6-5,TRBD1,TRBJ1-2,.,CASSYSTTGVQGYTF,TGTGCCAGCAGTTACTCCACGACAGGGGTACAAGGCTACACCTTC
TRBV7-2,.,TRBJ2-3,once,CASSSGERISTDTQYF,TGTGCCAGCAGTTCGGGGGAGCGAATTAGCACAGATACGCAGTATTTT
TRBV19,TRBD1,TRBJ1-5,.,CASNTGEVQPQHF,TGTGCCAGTAACACAGGGGAAGTCCAGCCCCAGCATTTT
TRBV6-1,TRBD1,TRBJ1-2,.,CASSAQTGFYTF,TGTGCCAGCAGTGCCCAGACAGGGTTCTACACCTTC
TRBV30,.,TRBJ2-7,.,CAWMFGSNYEQYF,TGTGCCTGGATGTTCGGGAGTAATTACGAGCAGTACTTC
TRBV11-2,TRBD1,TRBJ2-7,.,CASSLGGPDREAYEQYF,TGTGCCAGCAGCTTAGGGGGACCTGACAGGGAAGCTTACGAGCAGTACTTC
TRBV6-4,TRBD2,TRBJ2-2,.,CASSRTSGLNTGELFF,TGTGCCAGCTCCCGGACTAGCGGGCTAAACACCGGGGAGCTGTTTTTT
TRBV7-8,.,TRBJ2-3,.,CASSPSRILTDTQYF,TGTGCCAGCAGCCCCTCGAGGATACTCACAGATACGCAGTATTTT
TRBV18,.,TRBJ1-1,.,CASSPQGLNTEAFF,TGTGCCAGCTCACCACAGGGGCTGAACACTGAAGCTTTCTTT
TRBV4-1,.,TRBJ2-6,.,CASSQEAARASGANVLTF,TGCGCCAGCAGCCAAGAGGCAGCCAGGGCTTCTGGGGCCAACGTCCTGACTTTC
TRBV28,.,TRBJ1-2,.,CASSSDSRATNYGYTF,TGTGCCAGCAGTTCTGATTCCAGGGCCACTAACTATGGCTACACCTTC
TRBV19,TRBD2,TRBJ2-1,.,CASSPYSGSSYNEQFF,TGTGCCAGTAGCCCATATAGCGGGAGCTCCTACAATGAGCAGTTCTTC
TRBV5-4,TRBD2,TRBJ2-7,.,CASSLGLATYEQYF,TGTGCCAGCAGCTTGGGACTAGCTACCTACGAGCAGTACTTC
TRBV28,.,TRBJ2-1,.,CASRGDRLTGNEQFF,TGTGCCAGCAGAGGAGACAGGTTGACGGGAAATGAGCAGTTCTTC
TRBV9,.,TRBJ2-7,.,CASSVDPAASYEQYF,TGTGCCAGCAGCGTAGACCCCGCGGCCTCCTACGAGCAGTACTTC
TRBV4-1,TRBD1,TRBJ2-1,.,CASSRAGTGGSFSSNEQFF,TGCGCCAGCAGCCGAGCCGGGACAGGGGGGTCATTTTCAAGCAATGAGCAGTTCTTC
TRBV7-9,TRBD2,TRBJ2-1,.,CASSFGGALDNEQFF,TGTGCCAGCAGCTTCGGGGGGGCCCTTGACAATGAGCAGTTCTTC
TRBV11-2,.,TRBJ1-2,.,CASSPQGNPGSYGYTF,TGTGCCAGCAGCCCGCAAGGAAATCCAGGGTCCTATGGCTACACCTTC
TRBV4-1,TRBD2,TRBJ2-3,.,CASSQEYFGTSGREGDTQYF,TGCGCCAGCAGCCAAGAATATTTTGGGACTAGCGGGAGGGAGGGAGATACGCAGTATTTT
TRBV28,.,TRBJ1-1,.,CAIGGRVYTEAFF,TGTGCCATAGGAGGTAGGGTGTACACTGAAGCTTTCTTT
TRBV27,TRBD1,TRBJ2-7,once,CASWGTGGTYEQYF,TGTGCCAGCTGGGGGACAGGGGGCACCTACGAGCAGTACTTC
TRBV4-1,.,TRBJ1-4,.,CASSPRSFPGEKLFF,TGCGCCAGCAGCCCCCGGTCTTTCCCGGGAGAAAAACTGTTTTTT
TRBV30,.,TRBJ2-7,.,CAWSVQGVYEQYF,TGTGCCTGGAGTGTTCAGGGTGTGTACGAGCAGTACTTC
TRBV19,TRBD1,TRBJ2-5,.,CASSQNRGRETQYF,TGTGCCAGTAGCCAAAACAGGGGCAGGGAGACCCAGTACTTC
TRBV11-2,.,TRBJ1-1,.,CASTPRGGDTEAFF,TGTGCCAGCACCCCGAGGGGGGGTGACACTGAAGCTTTCTTT
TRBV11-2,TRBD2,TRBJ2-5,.,CASSLVPGLAETQYF,TGTGCCAGCAGCTTAGTGCCGGGACTAGCCGAGACCCAGTACTTC
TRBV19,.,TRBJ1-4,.,CASSQTGIYGANEKLFF,TGTGCCAGTAGTCAGACCGGGATTTACGGGGCTAATGAAAAACTGTTTTTT
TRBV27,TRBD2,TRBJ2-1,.,CASSLAGGPYNEQFF,TGTGCCAGCAGTTTGGCGGGAGGGCCCTACAATGAGCAGTTCTTC
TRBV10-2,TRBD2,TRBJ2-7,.,CASSESPSGIVEQYF,TGCGCCAGCAGTGAGTCACCTAGCGGGATAGTCGAGCAGTACTTC
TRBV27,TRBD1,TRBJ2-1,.,CASKKDRGSYNEQFF,TGTGCCAGCAAAAAGGACAGGGGTTCCTACAATGAGCAGTTCTTC
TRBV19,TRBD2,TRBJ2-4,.,CASSIASGGAKNIQYF,TGTGCCAGTAGTATTGCTAGCGGAGGAGCCAAAAACATTCAGTACTTC
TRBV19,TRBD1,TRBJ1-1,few,CASSLGQRNTEAFF,TGTGCCAGTAGTTTGGGACAGCGGAACACTGAAGCTTTCTTT
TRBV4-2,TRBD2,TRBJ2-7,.,CASSQDRTSGAYEQYF,TGTGCCAGCAGCCAAGATCGGACTAGCGGGGCCTACGAGCAGTACTTC
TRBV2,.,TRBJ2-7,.,CASSVAGAYEQYF,TGTGCCAGCAGTGTGGCGGGGGCTTACGAGCAGTACTTC
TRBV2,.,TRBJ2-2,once,CASSLAGELFF,TGTGCCAGCAGCTTAGCCGGGGAGCTGTTTTTT
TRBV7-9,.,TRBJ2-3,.,CASSLGNSVTDTQYF,TGTGCCAGCAGCTTGGGTAATAGCGTGACAGATACGCAGTATTTT
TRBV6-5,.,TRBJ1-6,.,CASSSSPVAYNSPLHF,TGTGCCAGCAGTTCCTCGCCGGTGGCCTATAATTCACCCCTCCACTTT
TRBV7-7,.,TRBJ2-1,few,CASSFGNSGTNEQFF,TGTGCTAGCAGCTTCGGTAATAGCGGAACAAATGAGCAGTTCTTC
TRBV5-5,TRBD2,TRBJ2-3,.,CASSTAGTSGTDTQYF,TGTGCCAGCAGCACTGCGGGGACTAGTGGCACAGATACGCAGTATTTT
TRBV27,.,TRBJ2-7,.,CASRSFGLDEQYF,TGTGCCAGCAGGTCTTTTGGGCTCGACGAGCAGTACTTC
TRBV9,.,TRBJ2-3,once,CASSEQGTDTQYF,TGTGCCAGCAGCGAACAGGGTACAGATACGCAGTATTTT
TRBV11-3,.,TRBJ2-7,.,CASSAGSYEQYF,TGTGCCAGCAGCGCCGGTAGTTACGAGCAGTACTTC
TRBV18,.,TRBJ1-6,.,CASSPTPSRVESPLHF,TGTGCCAGCTCACCAACCCCGAGCAGGGTCGAATCACCCCTCCACTTT